The 10 T cell receptor beta chains below all came from one sample that was sequenced in a study of T-cell memory formation after mild COVID-19. TCRdb called the 5' RACE reads again in MiXCR, with one record for every CDR3 protein. The table has approximately 400,000 distinct CDR3 sequences, roughly a quarter seen once. Sequencing used PBMCs or a T cell subset sorted from them (not recorded which). These receptor sequences come from an adult woman who had mild COVID-19 (a few samples of this study predate the infection). Cell type and time point are not known.

This clonotype was detected only a few times. The V gene is TRBV5-1, the J gene TRBJ2-7, with 10 bases matching TRBD2. CDR3 size: 20 residues. Trimming at V came to 0 bases and at J to 2 bases, leaving 17 bases not matched to a gene. Germline CDR1 is SGHRS and CDR2 is YFSETQ. The CDR3 here is CASSLGWHSGGPTNAYEQYF. The CDR3 DNA reads TGCGCCAGCAGCTTGGGGTGGCATAGCGGGGGGCCAACCAACGCCTACGAGCAGTACTTC.

The chain links TRBV5-1 to TRBJ2-4; the D gene is possibly TRBD1 (6 bases). The CDR3 sequence is 17 residues long. V dropped 0 bases and J dropped 5 bases, with 18 bases sitting between them. Germline CDR1 is SGHRS and CDR2 is YFSETQ. CDR3 protein: CASSLDIFRDTQNIQYF. The CDR3 bases are TGCGCCAGCAGCTTGGATATCTTCCGGGACACCCAAAACATTCAGTACTTC.

This clonotype showed up just a few times. This chain joins TRBV20-1 and TRBJ1-3; D unclear. This CDR3 region has 12 residues. V shed 6 bases and J shed 4 bases, with 10 bases lying between them. CDR1 DFQATT and CDR2 SNEGSKA come from the germline V gene (reference sequence). The CDR3 protein is CSATEFGNTIYF. The CDR3 DNA follows: TGCAGTGCCACGGAATTCGGAAACACCATATATTTT.

The chain carries TRBV18 and TRBJ2-5, with TRBD1 matching 7 bases. The germline CDR1 and CDR2 sequences are KGHSH and LQKENI. The ends lost 3 bases at V and 3 bases at J; junction bases unmatched: 7. CDR3 size: 15 residues. CDR3 residues: CASSPARDSEETQYF. The CDR3 DNA follows: TGTGCCAGCTCACCCGCTCGGGACAGTGAAGAGACCCAGTACTTC.

The chain couples TRBV29-1 to TRBJ1-2, with D possibly TRBD1 on 6 matching bases. Trimming cost V 4 bases and J 1 base, with 16 bases left between them. CDR1 is SQVTM, CDR2 ANQGSEA, per germline. CDR3 length: 15 residues. The DNA of the CDR3 is TGCAGCGTTGTGTCTGCGGACAGATATAACTATGGCTACACCTTC. This codes for CSVVSADRYNYGYTF.

This clonotype was seen only a few times. The V and J genes are TRBV7-6 and TRBJ2-6, with D uncertain. CDR1 is SGHVS, CDR2 FNYEAQ, per germline. Trimming removed 8 bases at V and 0 bases at J, with 8 bases between. This CDR3 has 14 amino acids. The CDR3 sequence: CASGRSSGANVLTF. The CDR3 DNA follows: TGTGCCAGCGGTCGTAGCTCTGGGGCCAACGTCCTGACTTTC. Complete variable domain (other parts from reference TRBV7-6 and TRBJ2-6): GAGVSQSPRYKVTKRGQDVALRCDPISGHVSLYWYRQALGQGPEFLTYFNYEAQQDKSGLPNDRFSAERPEGSISTLTIQRTEQRDSAMYRCASGRSSGANVLTFGAGSRLTVL.

This chain links TRBV25-1 with TRBJ2-5; 9 bases map to TRBD2. The germline V gene has CDR1 MGHDK and CDR2 SYGVNS. J gave up 5 bases and V 2 bases, and 12 bases lay outside the gene matches. This CDR3 has 17 amino acids. As DNA, the CDR3 is TGTGCCAGCAGTGAACCCCAGCGGGAGGTCGGTAGGGAGACCCAGTACTTC. The encoded protein is CASSEPQREVGRETQYF.

This clonotype was detected a few times. The rearrangement joins TRBV18 to TRBJ1-4; no definite D call. The V end lost 3 bases, the J end lost 8 bases, and 13 bases lay between the germline ends. Looked up from germline, CDR1 is KGHSH and CDR2 is LQKENI. This CDR3 has 14 amino acids. In DNA, the CDR3 is TGTGCCAGCTCACCGCCCAGGAGTAGCGAAAAACTGTTTTTT. It yields the protein CASSPPRSSEKLFF. Full variable domain (missing parts from reference TRBV18 and TRBJ1-4): NAGVMQNPRHLVRRRGQEARLRCSPMKGHSHVYWYRQLPEEGLKFMVYLQKENIIDESGMPKERFSAEFPKEGPSILRIQQVVRGDSAAYFCASSPPRSSEKLFFGSGTQLSVL.

The rearrangement uses TRBV12-3 or TRBV12-4 and TRBJ2-1; 8 bases are a match to TRBD2. This CDR3 has 13 residues. With 3 bases clipped from V and 9 bases from J, the junction kept 4 bases outside the gene matches. The CDR3 DNA follows: TGTGCCAGCAGTTTCGGGGGGGCCGGTGAGCAGTTCTTC. Protein sequence: CASSFGGAGEQFF.

This clonotype was observed many times. The chain is built from TRBV24-1 and TRBJ2-7; either TRBD1 or TRBD2 may supply D (5 bases each). The CDR3 loop spans 16 amino acids. Per germline, CDR1 KGHDR and CDR2 SFDVKD. V dropped 1 base and J dropped 12 bases, with 24 bases sitting between them. CDR3 in amino acids: CATSDLGDGAIRRWYF. The CDR3 nucleotides are TGTGCCACCAGTGATTTAGGGGACGGCGCGATTCGTAGGTGGTACTTC.